These 5 T cell receptor beta chains share one sample of origin, sequenced in a study of T cells in localized non-small cell lung cancer. Some clones are missing from TCRdb's copy, which holds only in-frame ones; the method was immunoSEQ multiplex PCR. Among roughly 15,000 clones listed, approximately 85% were seen once. The specimen comprised peripheral blood, sampled before any cancer treatment. The receptors were gathered from a female donor older than 55 with stage I squamous cell lung carcinoma.

The rearrangement joins TRBV4-2 to TRBJ1-1; D not resolved. This CDR3 has 16 amino acids. CDR1 and CDR2 from the germline V gene are LGHNA and YNFKEQ. V lost 5 bases to trimming and J lost 1 base, with 17 bases between them. The CDR3 protein is CASSYPMGKGNTEAFF. The DNA for the CDR3 is TGTGCCAGCAGCTACCCCATGGGTAAGGGGAACACTGAAGCTTTCTTT.

The rearrangement uses TRBV28 and TRBJ2-6, with D hard to call. V lost 0 bases to trimming and J lost 0 bases, with 9 bases between them. The CDR3 covers 17 residues. Per germline, CDR1 MDHEN and CDR2 SYDVKM. The CDR3 spells CASSLWPLGSGANVLTF. The CDR3 DNA reads as TGTGCCAGCAGTTTATGGCCCTTGGGCTCTGGGGCCAACGTCCTGACTTTC.

In the case of this clone: In the same sample, other DNA sequences code for this CDR3. The rearrangement uses TRBV7-9 and TRBJ1-1; TRBD1 agrees at 8 bases. Germline V CDR1 and CDR2: SEHNR, FQNEAQ (reference sequence). The CDR3 is 14 residues long. The trim removed 7 bases at V and 6 bases at J, leaving 10 bases unmatched. This chain's CDR3 is CASTPYRGRSEAFF. DNA for the CDR3: TGTGCCAGCACCCCATACAGGGGGAGATCTGAAGCTTTCTTT.

The rearrangement uses TRBV30 and TRBJ1-2, with D uncertain. The V end lost 5 bases, the J end lost 4 bases, and 14 bases lay between the germline ends. The CDR3 has 13 amino acids. Germline CDR1 GTSNPN, CDR2 SVGIG (reference sequence). The DNA of the CDR3 is TGTGCCTGGTCCCCCGGTGGGGTCTATGGCTACACCTTC. This translates into CAWSPGGVYGYTF. Together with reference TRBV30 and TRBJ1-2, the CDR3 gives the full variable domain: SQTIHQWPATLVQPVGSPLSLECTVEGTSNPNLYWYRQAAGRGLQLLFYSVGIGQISSEVPQNLSASRPQDRQFILSSKKLLLSDSGFYLCAWSPGGVYGYTFGSGTRLTVV.

The chain combines TRBV6-1 with TRBJ2-3; possibly TRBD1 or TRBD2 for D (5 bases each). V dropped 2 bases and J dropped 4 bases, with 13 bases sitting between them. Per the germline V gene, CDR1 is MNHNS and CDR2 is SASEGT. The CDR3 has 15 residues. CDR3 amino acids: CASSERDLLADTQYF. CDR3 DNA sequence: TGTGCCAGCAGTGAAAGGGACCTACTCGCAGATACGCAGTATTTT.